The rows below give T cell receptor beta chains drawn from one sample of a study of neurological immune-mediated disorders. TCRdb independently ran MiXCR on the 5' RACE reads; one entry per CDR3 protein. The sample lists tens of thousands of distinct CDR3 sequences, about 9.1% occurring once. Sequenced input: PBMCs. The receptors shown here come from a woman between 40 and 50 years old in good health. CDR3s leave out the opening cysteine and the closing phenylalanine or tryptophan. D genes are given only for firm matches. The size field is filled for only some rows; it gives once, few, many or a size class.

CDR3	V	D	size	J
ASSLGPGVDYEQY	TRBV5-1	-	many	TRBJ2-7
ASSQDSSGRTEAF	TRBV3-1	-	many	TRBJ1-1
ASGTKTEAF	TRBV10-2	-	many	TRBJ1-1
ASSRGSTGELF	TRBV5-1	-	once	TRBJ2-2
ASSLEGTEAF	TRBV5-6	-	many	TRBJ1-1
ASSLNLAGGAGANVLT	TRBV7-3	TRBD2	many	TRBJ2-6
ASSHVDSNQPQH	TRBV6-2/TRBV6-3	-	many	TRBJ1-5
ATSRDPRGHGYGYT	TRBV15	TRBD1	many	TRBJ1-2
ASRVRGGRASGANVLT	TRBV7-2	TRBD2	many	TRBJ2-6
SVAGGFGNTIY	TRBV29-1	-	many	TRBJ1-3
SVLRSYNSPLH	TRBV20-1	-	many	TRBJ1-6
ASSLTQGAGEQY	TRBV7-8	TRBD1	medium-sized	TRBJ2-7
SAGPAQSGANVLT	TRBV20-1	-	many	TRBJ2-6
SARDRQNIFLAGSNQETQY	TRBV20-1	TRBD2	many	TRBJ2-5
ASSFSDTGELF	TRBV12-3/TRBV12-4	-	many	TRBJ2-2
ASSPEGRNNQPQH	TRBV5-1	-	-	TRBJ1-5
ASTTGGGTEAF	TRBV25-1	TRBD1	-	TRBJ1-1
ASKWTGTADQPQH	TRBV6-2/TRBV6-3	TRBD1	-	TRBJ1-5
ASSSRGVYNEQF	TRBV5-1	-	many	TRBJ2-1
SVEEDRGGEQY	TRBV29-1	TRBD1	-	TRBJ2-7
ASNRDRDYEQY	TRBV5-1	TRBD1	few	TRBJ2-7
SVVRERAVGGYT	TRBV29-1	-	many	TRBJ1-2
ASSQAEGLNTEAF	TRBV3-1	-	many	TRBJ1-1
ASNQLAVTGELF	TRBV6-2/TRBV6-3	TRBD2	many	TRBJ2-2
ASSYWPVNYEQY	TRBV6-2/TRBV6-3	-	many	TRBJ2-7
ASSLLGQIEAF	TRBV6-5	-	many	TRBJ1-1
ASSLKTGKGSEAF	TRBV6-5	TRBD1	many	TRBJ1-1
ASSQLWMTPGELF	TRBV14	-	many	TRBJ2-2
SAAPRGSGRAYEQF	TRBV20-1	TRBD2	many	TRBJ2-1
ASSVWGRDHEHNEQF	TRBV2	-	many	TRBJ2-1
ASSLDRVTEAF	TRBV5-6	-	many	TRBJ1-1
ASSHYSGRATEQY	TRBV4-2	TRBD2	many	TRBJ2-7
ASSLRRVNEQF	TRBV3-1	-	few	TRBJ2-1
ASRRDRAHEQY	TRBV6-2/TRBV6-3	TRBD1	many	TRBJ2-7
ASSLDTARTESS	TRBV7-9	-	-	TRBJ1-1
AISDTGGGNQPQH	TRBV10-3	TRBD1	many	TRBJ1-5
ASSTIGGIRRVGNTEAF	TRBV27	-	-	TRBJ1-1
SARDQQHTQY	TRBV20-1	-	many	TRBJ2-3
ASSLAPVGNEQF	TRBV12-3/TRBV12-4	-	many	TRBJ2-1
ASSVSGTVYNEKLF	TRBV9	-	many	TRBJ1-4
ASSLGTGHGYT	TRBV5-1	TRBD1	many	TRBJ1-2
SVEDPRERGYEQY	TRBV29-1	TRBD2	few	TRBJ2-7
ASSEGPSTDTQY	TRBV10-1	-	many	TRBJ2-3
ASKRLRDYGYT	TRBV5-1	-	many	TRBJ1-2
ATSKEAGELF	TRBV24-1	-	many	TRBJ2-2
ASSRPGDTSYEQY	TRBV7-2	-	many	TRBJ2-7
ASSPGQGKEEQY	TRBV5-6	TRBD1	many	TRBJ2-7
ASSLRALSNTGELF	TRBV7-2	-	many	TRBJ2-2
ATSRDKRTGYGYT	TRBV15	TRBD1	many	TRBJ1-2
ASSDSGGSYEQY	TRBV12-3/TRBV12-4	TRBD2	few	TRBJ2-7
ASSLQGPTNEQF	TRBV27	-	few	TRBJ2-1
ASSSGLNTEAF	TRBV5-1	-	-	TRBJ1-1
ATGQQLSGNTIY	TRBV5-4	-	many	TRBJ1-3
SAPPAGGNTGELF	TRBV20-1	TRBD2	many	TRBJ2-2